This T cell receptor (beta chain) stems from a study of blood T cell repertoires in COVID-19. Germline V CDR1 and CDR2: MNHNY, SVGAGI (reference sequence). The CDR3 sequence is 14 residues long. V was cut by 4 bases and J by 1 base, with 10 bases left in between. Produced via immunoSEQ multiplex PCR; TCRdb's table is partial and in-frame only. The sample carries approximately 140,000 clones, 70% to 90% recorded once. This sequence was found in a man in his 70s with active COVID-19. The sequenced sample was peripheral blood. V gene TRBV6-6 combines with J gene TRBJ1-1; weak D call: TRBD1 (5 bases). The CDR3 DNA reads as TGTGCCAGCAGTTCGACAGCAAAGAACACTGAAGCTTTCTTT. Encoded protein: CASSSTAKNTEAFF.